This T cell receptor (beta chain) was sequenced during a study of blood T cell repertoires in COVID-19. The data were produced by immunoSEQ multiplex PCR, yet TCRdb's version contains in-frame clones alone and is incomplete. The table has around 450,000 clones, less than 95% seen once; the top ten hold approximately 0.55%. V lost 3 bases, J lost 14 bases, and 11 bases lay in between. The CDR3 is made up of 12 amino acids. CDR1 and CDR2 (germline): LNHDA, SQIVND (reference sequence). The sample was PBMCs or T cells enriched from blood (not recorded which). This chain connects TRBV19 to TRBJ1-6; D unclear. The TCR originated in a man aged 18 to 29 who had recovered from COVID-19. The CDR3 DNA sequence: TGTGCCAGTAGTATTGACAATCTATCCCTCCACTTT. Protein sequence: CASSIDNLSLHF.